The 20 T cell receptor beta chains given below trace back to one sample, sequenced in a study of blood T cells in healthy people across ages (dated by TCRdb to 2013 to 2016). Receptor amplification or capture employed 5' RACE. Sequenced on an Illumina HiSeq 2500. A second PCR of roughly 6 to 11 cycles was run with a J-beta primer mix and a sample-barcoded 5' primer. TCRdb reprocessing: public reads trimmed at Q25 with fastp, clones called with MiXCR, in-frame beta chains kept. CDR3 protein duplicates are merged, each entry listing the most common genes and DNA. The sample yields about 630,000 distinct CDR3 sequences; under 25% were counted once. The biggest ten clones account for 3.5% to 4% of the sample. Sequenced material: blood. The receptor set was obtained from a man between 70 and 80 years old in good health.

This clonotype has only a few counts. The chain carries TRBV6-5 and TRBJ2-7; perhaps TRBD1 as D (6 bases). Trimming took off 7 bases at V and 2 bases at J, with 15 bases between the two ends. Germline lookup yields CDR1 MNHEY and CDR2 SVGAGI. The CDR3 is 14 residues long. This chain's CDR3 is CASIPRDNPYEQYF. CDR3 nucleotide sequence: TGTGCCAGCATCCCCCGGGACAACCCCTACGAGCAGTACTTC.

The chain combines TRBV28 with TRBJ2-7, with TRBD2 matching 10 bases. Trimming removed 3 bases from V and 1 base from J; junction bases left unmatched: 3. CDR3 length: 15 residues. Germline loops: CDR1 MDHEN, CDR2 SYDVKM. CDR3 nucleotides: TGTGCCAGCAGTTTTCTAGCGGGAGAATCCTACGAGCAGTACTTC. This codes for CASSFLAGESYEQYF.

This sequence joins TRBV7-2 and TRBJ2-4, with D possibly being TRBD1 (6 bases). Germline V gene lookup returns CDR1 SGHTA and CDR2 FQGNSA. The CDR3 is made up of 17 amino acids. Trimming removed 3 bases at V and 1 base at J, with 16 bases between. The DNA of the CDR3 is TGTGCCAGCAGCTTTGCCCCCTCAGGGGTTGCCAAAAACATTCAGTACTTC. It specifies CASSFAPSGVAKNIQYF.

V and J are TRBV18 and TRBJ2-5; D not certain. Between the trimmed V and J ends, which lost 2 bases and 5 bases, there was a span of 12 bases. CDR1 is KGHSH, CDR2 LQKENI, per germline. The CDR3 has 14 residues. The CDR3 bases are TGTGCCAGCTCACCAATTATGGCTACGGAGACCCAGTACTTC. It translates to CASSPIMATETQYF.

In this sample, this clonotype turned up many times. This chain uses TRBV10-2 with TRBJ2-5; 9 positions match TRBD2. V trimming: 6 bases; J trimming: 0 bases; junction bases outside the gene matches: 5. Germline V gene sequence: CDR1 WSHSY, CDR2 SAAADI. This CDR3 is 15 amino acids long. The CDR3 DNA is TGCGCCAGCAGGGCTAGCGGGACTTACCAAGAGACCCAGTACTTC. Protein: CASRASGTYQETQYF.

This clonotype was found many times. The rearrangement uses TRBV3-1 and TRBJ2-5; D unclear. CDR3 size: 15 residues. Germline V gene lookup returns CDR1 LGHDT and CDR2 YNNKEL (reference sequence). V lost 0 bases to trimming and J lost 2 bases, with 10 bases between them. CDR3 bases: TGTGCCAGCAGCCAAGATAACTGGCAGCAAGAGACCCAGTACTTC. Translation gives CASSQDNWQQETQYF.

The V and J genes are TRBV20-1 and TRBJ2-5; 9 nucleotides match TRBD2. The J call may not be correct, given that the DNA end is closer to TRBJ2-1. The CDR3 sequence is 15 residues long. Germline loops: CDR1 DFQATT, CDR2 SNEGSKA (reference sequence). DNA for the CDR3: TGCAGTGCTAGAGATCTGGCTAGCGGGAAGTATGAGCAGTTCTTC. Translated, it gives CSARDLASGKYEQFF.

This rearrangement joins TRBV4-1 to TRBJ2-5; D unresolved. Trimming cost V 3 bases and J 5 bases, with 13 bases left between them. Germline CDR1 is MGHRA and CDR2 is YSYEKL. This CDR3 comprises 14 residues. The DNA of the CDR3 is TGCGCCAGCAGCCAGTACCCGGTCCGCGAGACCCAGTACTTC. It is translated as CASSQYPVRETQYF.

V is TRBV19 and J is TRBJ1-4; TRBD1 aligns across 8 bases. The V and J ends lost 1 base and 6 bases, in that order; junction bases with no gene match: 7. This CDR3 comprises 16 residues. CDR1 and CDR2 from the germline V gene are LNHDA and SQIVND (reference sequence). Here the CDR3 reads CASSIGGTGSDEKLFF. CDR3 bases: TGTGCCAGTAGTATAGGGGGGACAGGATCGGATGAAAAACTGTTTTTT. Based on the CDR3 plus reference TRBV19 and TRBJ1-4, the full variable domain is DGGITQSPKYLFRKEGQNVTLSCEQNLNHDAMYWYRQDPGQGLRLIYYSQIVNDFQKGDIAEGYSVSREKKESFPLTVTSAQKNPTAFYLCASSIGGTGSDEKLFFGSGTQLSVL.

This clonotype was picked up a small number of times. The chain joins TRBV12-3 or TRBV12-4 to TRBJ1-1; D call uncertain. The CDR3 runs 14 residues. Trimming pared 2 bases from V and 0 bases from J, leaving 7 bases between. This CDR3 reads CASSLTDLNTEAFF. The CDR3 coding sequence is TGTGCCAGCAGTTTAACAGATTTGAACACTGAAGCTTTCTTT.

This clonotype has at least ten counts. The chain carries TRBV7-2 and TRBJ2-5, with D unresolved. Germline V gives CDR1 SGHTA, CDR2 FQGNSA. This CDR3 region has 12 residues. Trimming pared 3 bases from V and 5 bases from J, leaving 7 bases between. The CDR3 reads CASSFSRETQYF. CDR3 DNA: TGTGCCAGCAGCTTTAGTAGGGAGACCCAGTACTTC.

Regarding this clonotype: No conserved phenylalanine or tryptophan is present at the end of the CDR3, so a read error is the likely explanation. V and J are TRBV20-1 and TRBJ2-7; 7 bases map to TRBD2. V trimming: 1 base; J trimming: 2 bases; junction bases outside the gene matches: 5. CDR3 length: 14 amino acids. The germline gives CDR1 DFQATT, CDR2 SNEGSKA (reference sequence). The CDR3 DNA reads as TGCAGTGCTAGAGTGGGCGGGAGTACCTACGAGCAGTACCTC. It is translated as CSARVGGSTYEQYL.

This clonotype was observed a few times. The chain uses TRBV12-3 or TRBV12-4 and TRBJ1-2; 7 bases are a match to TRBD1. V gave up 3 bases and J gave up 6 bases; unmatched junction bases: 10. The CDR3 length is 15 residues. The CDR3 nucleotides read TGTGCCAGCAGTTTGGGTGACAGGGTACGGAATGGCTACACCTTC. As protein: CASSLGDRVRNGYTF.

This clonotype appeared a few times. This chain uses TRBV12-3 or TRBV12-4 with TRBJ1-5; TRBD1 is a possible D gene (6 bases). V shed 2 bases and J shed 1 base, with 9 bases lying between them. The CDR3 has 15 amino acids. CDR3 DNA: TGTGCCAGCAGTTTATCAGGGGCCAGCAATCAGCCCCAGCATTTT. This translates into CASSLSGASNQPQHF.

The chain carries TRBV29-1 and TRBJ1-4, with D possibly being TRBD1 (6 bases). CDR3 length equals 16 residues. Germline CDR1 reads SQVTM; CDR2 reads ANQGSEA. The germline V and J ends were trimmed by 0 bases and 8 bases, with 19 bases remaining between them. The CDR3 here is CSVEDYRTDSLEKLFF. CDR3 DNA: TGCAGCGTTGAAGATTATCGAACGGACAGTCTCGAAAAACTGTTTTTT.

A remark on this clonotype: One end of the junction does not line up with germline, which may come from a read error. This chain uses TRBV7-8 with TRBJ2-1; D is possibly TRBD1 (5 bases). Germline V gene data show CDR1 as SGHVS and CDR2 as FQNEAQ. This CDR3 region has 14 residues. The CDR3 nucleotides are TGTGCCGGCAGCTTATTGCAGGGTGGTAATGAGCAGTTCTTC. Translating gives CAGSLLQGGNEQFF.

This clonotype was seen ten or more times. V gene TRBV28 combines with J gene TRBJ2-4; D call uncertain. V was pared by 5 bases and J by 1 base, with 9 bases between. Germline CDR1 reads MDHEN; CDR2 reads SYDVKM. The length of the CDR3 is 14 residues. CDR3 sequence: CASSGPTAKNIQYF. In nucleotides, the CDR3 is TGTGCCAGCAGTGGGCCAACGGCCAAAAACATTCAGTACTTC.

This clonotype was detected a few times. The chain employs TRBV7-9 and TRBJ2-5; TRBD2 might be the D (6 bases). CDR3 length equals 14 residues. V shed 0 bases and J shed 5 bases, with 10 bases lying between them. Germline V gene lookup returns CDR1 SEHNR and CDR2 FQNEAQ (reference sequence). This CDR3 is CASSLASGDETQYF. The CDR3 DNA sequence: TGTGCCAGCAGCTTAGCGTCGGGAGACGAGACCCAGTACTTC.

The rearrangement uses TRBV28 and TRBJ2-7; 8 bases match TRBD1. The V gene end was trimmed by 5 bases and the J gene end by 7 bases; junction bases not matched to a gene: 10. Germline CDR1 MDHEN, CDR2 SYDVKM. CDR3 length equals 14 residues. CDR3 in amino acids: CASSADRARGEQYF. CDR3 nucleotides: TGTGCCAGCAGTGCGGACAGGGCTAGAGGGGAGCAGTACTTC.

This clonotype was observed at least ten times. The V and J genes are TRBV2 and TRBJ1-2; unclear D gene. Trimming took off 1 base at V and 5 bases at J, with 11 bases between the two ends. Germline assignment: CDR1 SNHLY and CDR2 FYNNEI. The CDR3 contains 14 residues. Here the CDR3 DNA reads TGTGCCAGCAGTGAAGTGGAAGAAACTTATGGCTACACCTTC. Translating gives CASSEVEETYGYTF.